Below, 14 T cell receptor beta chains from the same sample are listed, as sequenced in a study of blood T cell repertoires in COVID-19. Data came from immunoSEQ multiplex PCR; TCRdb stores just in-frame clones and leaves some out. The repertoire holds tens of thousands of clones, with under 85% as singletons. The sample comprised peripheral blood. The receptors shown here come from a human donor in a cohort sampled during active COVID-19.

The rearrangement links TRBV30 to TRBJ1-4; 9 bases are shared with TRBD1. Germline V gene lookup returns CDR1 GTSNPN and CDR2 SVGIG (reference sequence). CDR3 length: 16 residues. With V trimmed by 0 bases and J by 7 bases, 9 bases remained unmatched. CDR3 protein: CAWSVRDRVSSEKLFF. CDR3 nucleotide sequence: TGTGCCTGGAGTGTACGGGACAGGGTATCGAGTGAAAAACTGTTTTTT.

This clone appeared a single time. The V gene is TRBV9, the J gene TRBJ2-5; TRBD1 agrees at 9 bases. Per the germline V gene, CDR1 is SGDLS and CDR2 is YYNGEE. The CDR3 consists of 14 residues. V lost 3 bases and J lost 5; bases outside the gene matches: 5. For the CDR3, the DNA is TGTGCCAGCAGCGCCGGACAGGGGAGTGAGACCCAGTACTTC. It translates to CASSAGQGSETQYF. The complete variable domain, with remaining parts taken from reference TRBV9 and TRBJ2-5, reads DSGVTQTPKHLITATGQRVTLRCSPRSGDLSVYWYQQSLDQGLQFLIQYYNGEERAKGNILERFSAQQFPDLHSELNLSSLELGDSALYFCASSAGQGSETQYFGPGTRLLVL.

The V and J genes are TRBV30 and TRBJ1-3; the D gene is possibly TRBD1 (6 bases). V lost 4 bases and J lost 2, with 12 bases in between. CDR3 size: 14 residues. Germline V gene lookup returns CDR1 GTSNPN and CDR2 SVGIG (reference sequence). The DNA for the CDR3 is TGTGCCTGGACCACGGGGGGCCCTGGAAACACCATATATTTT. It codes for CAWTTGGPGNTIYF.

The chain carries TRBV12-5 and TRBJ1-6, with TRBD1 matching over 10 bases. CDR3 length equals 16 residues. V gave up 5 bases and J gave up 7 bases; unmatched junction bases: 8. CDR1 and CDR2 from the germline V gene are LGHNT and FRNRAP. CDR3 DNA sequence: TGTGCTAGTGGTCCCGGATCGGGACAGGGGAATTCACCCCTCCACTTT. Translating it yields CASGPGSGQGNSPLHF. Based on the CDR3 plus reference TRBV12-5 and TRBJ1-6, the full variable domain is DARVTQTPRHKVTEMGQEVTMRCQPILGHNTVFWYRQTMMQGLELLAYFRNRAPLDDSGMPKDRFSAEMPDATLATLKIQPSEPRDSAVYFCASGPGSGQGNSPLHFGNGTRLTVT.

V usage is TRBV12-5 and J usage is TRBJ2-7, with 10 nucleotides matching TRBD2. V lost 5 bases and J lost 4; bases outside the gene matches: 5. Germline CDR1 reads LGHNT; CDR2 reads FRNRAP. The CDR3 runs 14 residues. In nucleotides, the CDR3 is TGTGCTAGTGGTCGAGCGGGAGGGCTGTACGAGCAGTACTTC. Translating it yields CASGRAGGLYEQYF.

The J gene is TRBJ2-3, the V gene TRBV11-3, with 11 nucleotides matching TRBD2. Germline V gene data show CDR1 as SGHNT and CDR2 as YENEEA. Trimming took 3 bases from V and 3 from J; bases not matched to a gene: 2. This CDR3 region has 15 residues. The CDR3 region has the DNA TGTGCCAGCAGCTTTGCTAGCGGGGGGACAGATACGCAGTATTTT. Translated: CASSFASGGTDTQYF.

CDR3 DNA sequence: TGTGCCAGCTCACCTATCGGGACAGGGGAAAACTATGGCTACACCTTC. This encodes CASSPIGTGENYGYTF. The J gene is TRBJ1-2, the V gene TRBV18; 10 bases match TRBD1. The CDR3 loop spans 16 amino acids. After removal of 3 bases from V and 2 bases from J, the junction contained 6 bases not matched to a gene. Germline-derived CDR1 and CDR2 are KGHSH and LQKENI. Filled out from reference TRBV18 and TRBJ1-2, the complete variable domain reads NAGVMQNPRHLVRRRGQEARLRCSPMKGHSHVYWYRQLPEEGLKFMVYLQKENIIDESGMPKERFSAEFPKEGPSILRIQQVVRGDSAAYFCASSPIGTGENYGYTFGSGTRLTVV.

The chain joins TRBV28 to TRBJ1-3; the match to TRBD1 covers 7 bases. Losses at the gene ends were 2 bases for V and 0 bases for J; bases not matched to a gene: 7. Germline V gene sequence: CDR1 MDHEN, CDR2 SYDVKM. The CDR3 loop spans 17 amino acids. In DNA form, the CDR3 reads TGTGCCAGCAGTTTAGGCGGGACAGCGAGCTCTGGAAACACCATATATTTT. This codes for CASSLGGTASSGNTIYF.

The CDR3 spells CASSYSGGASETQYF. CDR3 sequence (DNA): TGTGCCAGCAGTTACTCGGGCGGGGCAAGTGAGACCCAGTACTTC. V and J are TRBV6-2 or TRBV6-3 and TRBJ2-5; D might be TRBD2 (6 bases). Trimming took off 0 bases at V and 5 bases at J, with 13 bases between the two ends. From germline, CDR1 is MNHEY and CDR2 SVGEGT. The CDR3 sequence is 15 residues long.

The CDR3 sequence: CASSLVPGSEKLFF. The CDR3 DNA is TGCGCCAGCAGCTTGGTACCAGGGTCAGAAAAACTGTTTTTT. The V gene is TRBV5-1, the J gene TRBJ1-4; D is perhaps TRBD1 (5 bases). V lost 0 bases to trimming and J lost 8 bases, with 11 bases between them. The CDR3 has 14 amino acids. The germline CDR1 and CDR2 sequences are SGHRS and YFSETQ.

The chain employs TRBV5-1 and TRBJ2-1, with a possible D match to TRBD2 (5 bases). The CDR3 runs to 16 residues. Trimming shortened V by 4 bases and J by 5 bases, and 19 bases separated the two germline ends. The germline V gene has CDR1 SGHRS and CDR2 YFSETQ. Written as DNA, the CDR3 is TGCGCCAGCAGCCCGATCGGGGTAAACCGCCACAATGAGCAGTTCTTC. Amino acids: CASSPIGVNRHNEQFF.

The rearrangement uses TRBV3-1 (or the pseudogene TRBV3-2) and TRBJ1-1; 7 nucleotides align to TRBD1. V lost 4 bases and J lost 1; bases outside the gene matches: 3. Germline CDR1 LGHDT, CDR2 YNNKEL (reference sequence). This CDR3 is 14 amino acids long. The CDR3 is CASSRQGGNTEAFF. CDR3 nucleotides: TGTGCCAGCAGCCGTCAGGGGGGGAACACTGAAGCTTTCTTT.

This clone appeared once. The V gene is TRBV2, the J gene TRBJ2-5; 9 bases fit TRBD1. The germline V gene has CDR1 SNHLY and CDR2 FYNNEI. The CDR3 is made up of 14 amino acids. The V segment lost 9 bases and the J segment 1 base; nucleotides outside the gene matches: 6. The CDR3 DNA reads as TGTGCCAGAACGAGACAGGGGGTCCAAGAGACCCAGTACTTC. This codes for CARTRQGVQETQYF.

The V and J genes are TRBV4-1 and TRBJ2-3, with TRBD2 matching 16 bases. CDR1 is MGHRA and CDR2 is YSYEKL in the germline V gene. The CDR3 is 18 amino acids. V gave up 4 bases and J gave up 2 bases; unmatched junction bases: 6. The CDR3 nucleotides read TGCGCCAGCAGCCTGGGACTAGCGGGAGGGCCTGCCACAGATACGCAGTATTTT. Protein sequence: CASSLGLAGGPATDTQYF.